The text below deals with one T cell receptor (beta chain). Its antigen is undetermined. This specimen belongs to a study of a mutant IDH1 vaccine in newly diagnosed glioma. Study information: Patients received vaccination from 4-6 weeks after radiotherapy alone, or with temozolomide cycles. Patients had received radiotherapy, temozolomide, or both previously, most receiving both. Findings of the study overall: Detectable vaccine-induced immune responses arose in roughly 93% of patients.

The CDR3 runs to 16 residues. J lost 1 base, V lost 2 bases, and 6 bases had no gene match. In germline, CDR1 is MNHEY, CDR2 SMNVEV (reference sequence). Noted time point: week 11, during vaccination. All doses held 300 ug of mutant IDH1 20-mer peptide, with topical imiquimod. Diagnosis in the donors showed new WHO grade 3 or 4 astrocytomas that were IDH1-mutant and ATRX-lost. This table comes from immunoSEQ multiplex PCR, and its TCRdb copy is limited to in-frame clones, with some not included. Of roughly 130,000 clones listed, roughly 75% were seen once; the top ten hold 4.5% to 7%. This chain uses TRBV27 with TRBJ2-3; TRBD1 aligns across 7 bases. The receptor was isolated from a man aged 35-49 years with glioma. Material: PBMCs, obtained from a glioma patient whose treatment included an IDH1 peptide vaccine. CDR3 in DNA: TGTGCCAGCAGTTTAGTAGGGGGCGCGGGCACAGATACGCAGTATTTT. Its translation is CASSLVGGAGTDTQYF.